Sequencing of this T cell receptor (beta chain) was carried out in a study of T-cell reconstitution after alpha-beta-depleted transplantation in children. TCRbeta library construction was performed incorporating unique molecular identifiers. TCRdb used MiXCR to reprocess the PCR reads, holding one entry per CDR3 protein. The repertoire holds about 600,000 distinct CDR3 sequences, with 8% to 11% as singletons. The V gene's germline CDR1 is SGHRS and CDR2 YFSETQ. Unmatched junction bases numbered 7, after V lost 3 bases and J lost 5 bases. This CDR3 is built from 15 residues. The sequences come from PBMCs from the stem cell graft donor, collected from the stem cell graft. The clonotype originates from a human donor who donated a stem cell graft to a child with acute myeloid leukemia. The chain recombines TRBV5-1 with TRBJ1-4, with 7 bases fitting TRBD1. The CDR3 loop reads CASSSTGAINEKLFF. The CDR3 DNA reads TGCGCCAGCAGCTCCACAGGGGCGATAAATGAAAAACTGTTTTTT.